This TCR beta chain originates from a study of T cells in Graves' hyperthyroidism and ophthalmopathy. Regarding the study as a whole: Among clonotypes expanded in thyroid above 0.001, most were also found in blood. Ophthalmopathy got predicted by the model a median about six months before its onset.

In patients aged 18 to 65, hyperthyroidism was newly diagnosed, with duration under 2 months. Uncontrolled infection, other autoimmune disease, pregnancy or lactation barred patients from enrollment. Germline V gene data show CDR1 as SGHAT and CDR2 as FQDESV (reference sequence). This CDR3 has 14 amino acids. RNA transcripts served as the template for amplifying TCR beta CDR3 regions. The HTBI primer set was used in a first-round RT-PCR of the TCR CDR3. TCRdb re-called the multiplex PCR reads through MiXCR, storing one row per CDR3 protein. The sample has about 840,000 distinct CDR3 sequences; more than 30% are singletons. In regard to this clonotype: Its antigen is as yet unknown. One end of the junction is discordant with germline, which a read error may explain.

This clonotype was obtained from a man younger than 30 with Graves' hyperthyroidism. The sequenced sample was blood. The chain employs TRBV11-1 and TRBJ1-4; D not certain. The CDR3 protein is CASSQDFVSEKLFF. CDR3 DNA sequence: TGCGCCAGCAGCCAAGATTTTGTGAGTGAAAAACTGTTTTTT.